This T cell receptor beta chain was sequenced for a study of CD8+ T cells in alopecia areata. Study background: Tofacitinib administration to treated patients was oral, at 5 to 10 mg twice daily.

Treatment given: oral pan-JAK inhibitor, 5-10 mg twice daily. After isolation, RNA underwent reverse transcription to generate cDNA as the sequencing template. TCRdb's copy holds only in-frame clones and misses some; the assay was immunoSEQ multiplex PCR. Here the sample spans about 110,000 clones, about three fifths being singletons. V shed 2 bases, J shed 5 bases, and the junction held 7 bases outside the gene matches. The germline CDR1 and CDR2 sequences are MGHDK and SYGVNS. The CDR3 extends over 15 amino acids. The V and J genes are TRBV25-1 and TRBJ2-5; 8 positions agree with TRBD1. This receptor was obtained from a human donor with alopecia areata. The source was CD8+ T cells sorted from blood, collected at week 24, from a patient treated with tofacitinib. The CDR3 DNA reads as TGTGCCAGCAGTGAACGAGCAGGGGGCGTTGAGACCCAGTACTTC. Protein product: CASSERAGGVETQYF.